The 20 T cell receptor beta chains reported below all come from one sample, sequenced in a study of PD-1 blockade in classical Hodgkin lymphoma. Only in-frame clones appear in the TCRdb table, and some are missing; sequencing was by immunoSEQ multiplex PCR. This sample has about 93,000 clones, with around 81% found just once. Brentuximab vedotin exposure varied, and every patient relapsed after autologous stem cell transplantation. The specimen was peripheral blood mononuclear cells (PBMCs), collected before the second cycle of nivolumab. These receptors were obtained from a human donor with classical Hodgkin lymphoma.

The chain is built from TRBV9 and TRBJ2-7; D is perhaps TRBD2 (6 bases). The ends were cut back, 4 bases at V and 5 bases at J, with 16 bases in the middle. CDR3 length: 14 amino acids. The germline V gene encodes CDR1 SGDLS and CDR2 YYNGEE. For the CDR3, the DNA is TGTGCCAGCAGCTTCCGACTAGGGTCTGACGAGCAGTACTTC. As protein: CASSFRLGSDEQYF.

The rearrangement joins TRBV9 to TRBJ2-7, with 9 nucleotides matching TRBD1. CDR3 length: 15 residues. V shed 0 bases, J shed 9 bases, and the junction held 10 bases outside the gene matches. Germline lookup yields CDR1 SGDLS and CDR2 YYNGEE. CDR3 coding DNA: TGTGCCAGCAGCGTAGGGACAGGGGAAGCAGCATGGCAGTACTTC. Residues: CASSVGTGEAAWQYF.

The CDR3, as DNA: TGCGCCAGCAGCGGACTAGCGGGAGGGCCAGGGGAGCAGTACTTC. Residues: CASSGLAGGPGEQYF. V usage is TRBV5-1 and J usage is TRBJ2-7; TRBD2 agrees at 15 bases. This CDR3 contains 15 residues. Per germline, CDR1 SGHRS and CDR2 YFSETQ. J gave up 7 bases and V 4 bases, and 6 bases lay outside the gene matches.

The rearrangement joins TRBV7-8 to TRBJ2-7; 8 nucleotides align to TRBD2. Per the germline V gene, CDR1 is SGHVS and CDR2 is FQNEAQ. V was pared by 1 base and J by 3 bases, with 5 bases of the junction left unmatched. The CDR3 is made up of 15 amino acids. DNA for the CDR3: TGTGCCAGCAGCTTAGGATTAGCGGGGAACTACGAGCAGTACTTC. As protein: CASSLGLAGNYEQYF.

V usage is TRBV5-4 and J usage is TRBJ2-5; 7 nucleotides align to TRBD2. Trimming removed 4 bases from V and 2 bases from J; junction bases left unmatched: 8. The CDR3 covers 15 residues. CDR1 and CDR2 from the germline V gene are SGHNT and YYREEE (reference sequence). CDR3 sequence reads: CASSPRGTLQETQYF. In DNA, the CDR3 is TGTGCCAGCAGCCCGCGGGGGACTTTACAAGAGACCCAGTACTTC.

CDR3 residues: CASSLNLGLLNTGELFF. The CDR3 nucleotides are TGTGCCAGCAGCTTGAATCTGGGACTCCTGAACACCGGGGAGCTGTTTTTT. The chain is built from TRBV5-6 and TRBJ2-2, with D maybe TRBD2 (6 bases). V was clipped by 1 base and J by 1 base, with 14 bases between them. CDR1 and CDR2 (germline): SGHDT, YYEEEE. This CDR3 contains 17 residues.

The rearrangement links TRBV5-8 to TRBJ2-1; D perhaps matches TRBD1 (6 bases). V was trimmed by 6 bases and J by 0 bases, leaving 16 bases between them. Per the germline V gene, CDR1 is SGHTS and CDR2 is YDEGEE. The CDR3 is 16 amino acids. The CDR3 protein is CASTPKGVSSYNEQFF. The CDR3 nucleotides are TGTGCCAGCACCCCAAAGGGGGTCAGCTCCTACAATGAGCAGTTCTTC.

The rearrangement uses TRBV19 and TRBJ2-2; D possibly corresponds to TRBD2 (6 bases). The CDR3 has 16 residues. Germline loops: CDR1 LNHDA, CDR2 SQIVND (reference sequence). V lost 3 bases and J lost 6, with 17 bases in between. CDR3 bases: TGTGCCAGTAGTATCCTCCCGGGTGGAGGGGCCGGGGAGCTGTTTTTT. The encoded protein is CASSILPGGGAGELFF.

This sequence joins TRBV4-1 and TRBJ2-3; 10 bases are a match to TRBD1. Germline values: CDR1 MGHRA, CDR2 YSYEKL. After removal of 3 bases from V and 6 bases from J, the junction contained 12 bases not matched to a gene. The length of the CDR3 is 17 residues. DNA for the CDR3: TGCGCCAGCAGCCAGGATCGGGACAGGGGATGGTTTGATACGCAGTATTTT. Its translation: CASSQDRDRGWFDTQYF.

To note about this clone: The junction departs from germline at one end; a sequencing error may be responsible. The V and J genes are TRBV6-1 and TRBJ2-7; a possible D gene is TRBD2 (6 bases). This CDR3 has 15 residues. Germline V gene data show CDR1 as MNHNS and CDR2 as SASEGT. CDR3 DNA sequence: TGTGCCAGCAGTGAAGCGGGGACTCTCTCCTACGAGCGGTACTTC. The encoded protein is CASSEAGTLSYERYF.

This clone was detected once. The gene calls are TRBV7-2 and TRBJ2-7; no definite D call. V lost 3 bases and J lost 0, with 6 bases in between. CDR3 length equals 13 residues. Germline assignment: CDR1 SGHTA and CDR2 FQGNSA. This CDR3 reads CASSLLVSYEQYF. The DNA for the CDR3 is TGTGCCAGCAGCTTGCTAGTCTCCTACGAGCAGTACTTC.

This clone has a handful of counts. The chain has TRBV10-3 and TRBJ1-5, with a possible D match to TRBD1 (5 bases). Germline values: CDR1 ENHRY, CDR2 SYGVKD. Trimming shortened V by 2 bases and J by 2 bases, and 7 bases separated the two germline ends. This CDR3 spans 14 amino acids. The CDR3 loop is CAISEIGGNQPQHF. The CDR3 bases are TGTGCCATCAGTGAGATAGGGGGCAATCAGCCCCAGCATTTT.

This clone came up a few times. The J gene is TRBJ1-1, the V gene TRBV5-6; D may be TRBD1 (5 bases). The length of the CDR3 is 12 residues. Trimming shortened V by 0 bases and J by 10 bases, and 10 bases separated the two germline ends. Germline CDR1 reads SGHDT; CDR2 reads YYEEEE. The CDR3: CASSLAGGTAFF. CDR3 sequence (DNA): TGTGCCAGCAGCTTGGCCGGGGGGACAGCTTTCTTT.

The chain couples TRBV29-1 to TRBJ2-1; TRBD2 matches at 16 bases. Trimming took 7 bases from V and 9 from J; bases not matched to a gene: 9. CDR1 and CDR2 (germline): SQVTM, ANQGSEA. The CDR3 has 15 residues. CDR3: CSGGLAGGPGSEQFF. CDR3 DNA sequence: TGCAGCGGGGGACTAGCGGGAGGGCCTGGAAGTGAGCAGTTCTTC.

The chain combines TRBV2 with TRBJ2-5, with a weak D call TRBD1 (6 bases). Trimming stripped 5 bases from V and 2 bases from J, with 9 bases between. Per germline, CDR1 SNHLY and CDR2 FYNNEI. The CDR3 consists of 13 residues. CDR3 nucleotides: TGTGCCAGCAGTCGGGACATACAAGAGACCCAGTACTTC. Protein: CASSRDIQETQYF.

The V gene is TRBV7-3, the J gene TRBJ1-1; 8 bases are a match to TRBD1. Germline CDR1 is SGHTA and CDR2 is FQGTGA. V lost 5 bases to trimming and J lost 5 bases; unmatched junction nucleotides: 4. The CDR3 extends over 13 amino acids. CDR3 protein: CASSDRGGTEAFF. CDR3 sequence (DNA): TGTGCCAGCAGCGACAGGGGTGGGACTGAAGCTTTCTTT.

The chain carries TRBV6-6 and TRBJ2-7, with TRBD1 identical over 10 bases. With V trimmed by 5 bases and J by 5 bases, 9 bases remained unmatched. This CDR3 region has 15 residues. CDR1 is MNHNY, CDR2 SVGAGI, per germline (reference sequence). CDR3 residues: CASSMTGTGAHEQYF. The CDR3, as DNA: TGTGCCAGCAGTATGACCGGGACAGGGGCTCACGAGCAGTACTTC.

This clone has a single count. This rearrangement joins TRBV19 to TRBJ2-3; the D gene is possibly TRBD2 (6 bases). Germline-derived CDR1 and CDR2 are LNHDA and SQIVND (reference sequence). The CDR3 is made up of 15 amino acids. The germline V and J ends were trimmed by 5 bases and 5 bases, with 17 bases remaining between them. The CDR3 loop reads CASSSRLYGGDTQYF. CDR3 nucleotides: TGTGCCAGTAGTTCCCGCCTGTACGGGGGAGATACGCAGTATTTT.

The chain couples TRBV11-2 to TRBJ2-1, with TRBD2 identical over 8 bases. After removal of 1 base from V and 4 bases from J, the junction contained 3 bases not matched to a gene. CDR1 SGHAT and CDR2 FQNNGV come from the germline V gene. CDR3 size: 15 residues. In DNA form, the CDR3 reads TGTGCCAGCAGCTTAGTTCCTAGCGGGTACAATGAGCAGTTCTTC. Translation gives CASSLVPSGYNEQFF.

The V and J genes are TRBV5-8 and TRBJ2-1; 9 nucleotides line up with TRBD2. V lost 0 bases and J lost 0; bases outside the gene matches: 4. Per germline, CDR1 SGHTS and CDR2 YDEGEE. There are 17 residues in the CDR3. CDR3 residues: CASSLGGSGSSYNEQFF. In DNA form, the CDR3 reads TGTGCCAGCAGCTTGGGAGGTAGCGGGAGCTCCTACAATGAGCAGTTCTTC.